Detailed here is one T cell receptor beta chain. It has no known antigen specificity. Inclusive of the bounding cysteine and phenylalanine, the CDR3 is 12 residues long. CDR3 DNA is the only sequence kept; it has 36 bases, read in frame from the first base. V gives up 8 bases and J gives up 3 bases, and the segment between their germline ends measures 10 bases. CDR1 and CDR2 are read off the germline V gene (reference sequence) as SEHNR and FQNEAQ. In total, 630 or so healthy bone marrow donors made up the cohort. At the time of sampling, every cohort member was nominally healthy, though immune exposures that went unrecorded were likely present. The donor tested CMV seronegative and was one of the 352 seronegative cohort members. A peripheral blood sample was provided by each donor, and peripheral blood mononuclear cells were used for TCR beta sequencing. The Qiagen DNeasy Blood Extraction Kit was used to extract genomic DNA from the blood cell samples.

The sample belongs to a study of cytomegalovirus exposure and HLA in healthy donors (dated by TCRdb to the late 2010s). Context from the whole study: In an earlier analysis of some 610 of the donors, around 300 Gb of sequence data and about 110 million unique TCR beta sequences from 150 million to 200 million T cells were reported. Donor age, sex, ethnicity and CMV serostatus were collected together with the repertoire data. Because of strong linkage in the cohort, 5 or 6 DR-DQ haplotypes were treated as single units for association and clustering. Of the approximately 400 genotyped donors, 75% to 85% were placed in the genetic ancestry cluster associated with self-reported Caucasian donors. The number of typed donors differed by locus: about 620-630 for A, B, C, DRB1 and DQB1; 500 to 550 for DQA1; around 610 for DPA1; and 400 to 480 for DPB1. The study aimed to test whether signatures of past pathogen exposure could be identified by cataloging public T cell receptors. The study profiled the T cell repertoires of around 700 subjects by immunosequencing and related them to cytomegalovirus serostatus. An earlier analysis of 587 of the donors used high-throughput TCR beta sequencing to judge whether each TCR beta V gene segment behaved as functional or pseudogenic. A later analysis re-examined previously published TCR beta repertoires from hundreds of donors and added high-resolution HLA genotyping to investigate patterns of TCR occurrence. HLA typing included class I and class II loci at four-digit resolution. High-throughput TCR immunosequencing, statistical association of individual TCRs with disease status, and machine learning were combined to predict cytomegalovirus infection status. On average, roughly 240,000 unique TCR beta nucleotide sequences were sequenced per donor among 398 genotyped donors of the cohort, with approximately 18% of those sequences being non-productive. In a later genetic analysis, genome-wide SNP genotypes for 398 of the 666 donors were used, and that subset was treated as a discovery cohort. Rather than drawing on any new phenotypic data, the later analysis identified candidate immune exposures from TCR beta sequences and the way those sequences occurred across donors. About 280 gigabases of sequencing data and around 88 million unique TCR sequences made up an early release that covered approximately 620 HLA-typed donors. Besides the first cohort of 550 to 750 subjects, a separate validation cohort made up of over 95 different subjects was used. Every repertoire in the discovery cohort had been generated on one and the same sequencing platform. The study at large found these results: According to a later analysis, parvovirus B19, influenza, CMV and Epstein-Barr virus appeared linked to several top co-occurrence clusters. In a later analysis, some 17,000 TCR beta sequences were associated with specific HLA alleles at a false discovery rate of 0.05. When HLA alleles, especially DR and DQ, strongly co-occurred, attributing TCR associations to individual alleles was difficult. Immune exposure information for the cohort was limited to CMV serostatus. In the study, approximately 160 TCR beta chains were listed as associated with cytomegalovirus. According to a later genetic analysis, donors in an Asian-associated ancestry cluster had fewer N-insertions in productive TCRs than the approximately 690-donor mean. A later analysis found that HLA-associated TCR beta chains were more clonally expanded and had lower generation probabilities than equally common non-associated chains. Sequencing depth was assumed to be roughly uniform across donors in the presence/absence analyses, though that assumption may not hold. An earlier analysis of some 590 of the donors showed that most TCR beta V segments appeared in productive rearrangements either about 90% or about 30% of the time, which broadly matched IMGT annotations. According to a later analysis, TCR association rates differed among HLA loci, with DRB1 alleles showing the most associated TCRs and HLA-C alleles showing the fewest. A further reported finding was that TCR beta sequences accurately predicted the HLA-A and HLA-B alleles for most subjects in the first cohort. Most TCR sequences were seen in very few donors, while some public TCRs were found in many individuals. Roughly 17 rarely observed V segments, including chromosome 9 orphons, were excluded from the earlier analysis of several hundred of the donors because counts were too low. This cohort had only TCR beta chains sequenced, and the lack of alpha or paired-chain data limited which features could be detected. Because HLA typing was missing for some donors at each locus, association tests included only the typed subset. It was suggested by the authors that the approach could potentially be generalized to other disease states and immunological phenotypes. In vitro tests confirmed that a few of the cytomegalovirus-associated TCR beta chains recognize cytomegalovirus antigens. Because the 87-base-pair reads could not distinguish some IMGT-functional V segments, including TRBV6-2 and TRBV6-3, those segments were excluded. Correlated functional status among segregating V segments might be attributable to linkage disequilibrium, but an unknown experimental factor could not be ruled out. A later analysis found that most CMV-associated TCR beta chains appeared HLA-restricted, with HLA associations seemingly driven largely by CMV exposure. The classifier was reported to diagnose cytomegalovirus status with high specificity and sensitivity in both the original cohort and the validation cohort. A cluster of highly shared sequence variants was judged likely to be a technical artifact of the sequencing pipeline. An association between a missense DCLRE1C variant and V-gene and J-gene trimming of TCR beta chains was found in a later genetic analysis and replicated in an independent cohort.

Library preparation employed the immunoSEQ multiplex PCR assay. The multiplex PCR relied on a mix of 60 forward primers for TCR Vbeta segments and 13 reverse primers for TCR Jbeta segments. The CDR3 region of rearranged TCR beta genes was amplified from genomic DNA by a multiplex PCR assay. On the Illumina HiSeq System, the amplified TCR beta libraries were sequenced as 87-base-pair reads. In the authors' own workflow: A later analysis tallied roughly 76 million unique TCR beta chains across the 666 repertoires, and around 9.9 million of those chains were shared by two or more donors. Raw reads were error-corrected and collapsed into unique sequences by a nearest-neighbor algorithm in which closely related sequences were merged to remove PCR and sequencing errors. To assign V, D and J gene segments, CDR3 sequences were aligned to IMGT reference sequences. For a sequence to be retained, a match of at least six nucleotides to both a V gene segment and a J gene segment was required. Rearrangements were called productive when the CDR3 lacked stop codons and stayed in frame with V and J; all others were non-productive. Following IMGT convention, CDR3 was defined as the stretch from the second conserved V-encoded cysteine up to the conserved J-encoded phenylalanine. Sequences without an unambiguous match to a single V gene segment were excluded from the earlier analysis of about 600 of the donors. In an earlier analysis of approximately 590 of the donors, a V segment was called functional when productive rearrangements were above 56.7%, and segregating when the standard deviation between donors exceeded 5%. A statistical classification framework was built for diagnosing cytomegalovirus status from the catalog of TCR beta chain sequences. A later analysis assigned V and J genes by comparing TCR nucleotide sequences with IMGT/GENE-DB human TR gene sequences. The TCRdist pipeline was used in a later analysis to assign CDR3 sequences and most-parsimonious VDJ recombination scenarios. A later analysis defined each TCR beta chain by its CDR3 amino acid sequence plus V-gene family, and excluded reads lacking a unique V-gene family. As a way to deal with suspected cross-contamination and a sequencing artifact, a later analysis dropped nearly 600 nucleotide sequences that were highly shared and had low generation probability. In a later analysis, a clonal expansion index was calculated for each public chain from normalized within-repertoire ranks of inferred template counts. A later analysis computed generation probabilities with a VDJ recombination model fitted to out-of-frame rearrangements, and checked the results against IGoR. In a later analysis, hypergeometric tests were used to score TCR-TCR, TCR-HLA and TCR-CMV co-occurrence, with a repertoire-size bias correction applied to TCR pairs. To estimate false discovery rates, a later analysis permuted the HLA or CMV assignments 20 times. In a later analysis, co-occurring TCRs were grouped using DBSCAN, with TCRdist sequence similarity added in when clustering inside HLA-allele-positive subsets. Co-occurrence clustering excluded repertoires with fewer than 30,000 or more than 120,000 public chains, plus five with anomalous nucleotide sharing. The table was pulled from immuneACCESS by TCRdb, which kept in-frame rearrangements only. Such tables lose some clones; where checked, under half of the loss comes from unresolved V genes, and the rest has no known cause. The V and J calls and clone size were taken over from that table, and D and trimming were inferred from the DNA. The sample table includes about 130,000 clones. The ten biggest clones cover roughly 2% of the sample.

The source material was PBMCs. The V gene is TRBV7-9 and the J gene is TRBJ2-5; TRBD2 is possibly the D segment (5 matching bases). The clonotype comes from a woman aged 60 to 75 in good health and CMV-seronegative. The CDR3 here reads CASSGSEETQYF. The DNA sequence reads TGTGCCAGCTCGGGGAGCGAAGAGACCCAGTACTTC.